This record covers a single TCR beta chain. The sample belongs to a study of blood T cell repertoires in COVID-19. Study-wide background: Acute and convalescent COVID-19 specimens originated in the United States, Italy and Spain. Sample material is recorded as cDNA or gDNA derived from T cells, B-cell-depleted T cells, or PBMCs.

Only in-frame clones appear in the TCRdb table, and some are missing; sequencing was by immunoSEQ multiplex PCR. The table shows tens of thousands of clones, with more than 70% occurring only once. Sequenced input: peripheral blood. The TCR was taken from a young man with COVID-19, enrolled during active disease.

CDR3 sequence reads: CASSAQTSYEQYF. The CDR3 region has the DNA TGTGCCAGCAGCGCCCAGACTAGTTACGAGCAGTACTTC. This sequence joins TRBV9 and TRBJ2-7; tentative D call: TRBD2 (6 bases). The CDR3 length is 13 residues. Trimming stripped 3 bases from V and 4 bases from J, with 11 bases between. CDR1 and CDR2 (germline): SGDLS, YYNGEE.